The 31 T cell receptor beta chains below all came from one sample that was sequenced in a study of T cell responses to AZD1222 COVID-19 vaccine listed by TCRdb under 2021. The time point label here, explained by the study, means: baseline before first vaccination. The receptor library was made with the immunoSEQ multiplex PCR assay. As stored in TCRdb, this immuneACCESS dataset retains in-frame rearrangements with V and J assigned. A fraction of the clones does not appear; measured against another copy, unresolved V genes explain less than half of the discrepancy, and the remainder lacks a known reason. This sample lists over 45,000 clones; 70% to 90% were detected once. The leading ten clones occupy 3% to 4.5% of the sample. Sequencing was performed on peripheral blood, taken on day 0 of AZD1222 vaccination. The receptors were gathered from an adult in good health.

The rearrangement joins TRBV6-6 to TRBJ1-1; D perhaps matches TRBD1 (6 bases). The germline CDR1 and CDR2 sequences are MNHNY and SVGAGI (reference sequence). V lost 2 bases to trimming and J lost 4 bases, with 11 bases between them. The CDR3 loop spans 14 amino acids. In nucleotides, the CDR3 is TGTGCCAGCAGTTACGCAGGGGATGGCACTGAAGCTTTCTTT. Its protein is CASSYAGDGTEAFF.

This CDR3 reads CASSQDCSGHQETQYF. The CDR3, as DNA: TGTGCCAGCAGCCAAGACTGTTCAGGACATCAAGAGACCCAGTACTTC. This chain uses TRBV3-1 (or the pseudogene TRBV3-2) with TRBJ2-5; D might be TRBD1 (5 bases). The germline V gene has CDR1 LGHDT and CDR2 YNNKEL (reference sequence). V gave up 0 bases and J gave up 2 bases, with 13 bases separating them. CDR3 length: 16 amino acids.

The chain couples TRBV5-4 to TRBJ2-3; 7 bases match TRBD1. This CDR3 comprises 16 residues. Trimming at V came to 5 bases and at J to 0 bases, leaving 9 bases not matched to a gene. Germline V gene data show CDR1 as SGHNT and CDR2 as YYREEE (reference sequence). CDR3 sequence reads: CASSSGTERSTDTQYF. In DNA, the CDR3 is TGTGCCAGCAGTTCCGGGACAGAAAGAAGCACAGATACGCAGTATTTT.

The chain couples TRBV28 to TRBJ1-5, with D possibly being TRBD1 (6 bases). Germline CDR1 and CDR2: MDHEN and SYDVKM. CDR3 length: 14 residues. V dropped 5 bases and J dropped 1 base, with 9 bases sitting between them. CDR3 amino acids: CASSRGGSNQPQHF. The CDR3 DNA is TGTGCCAGCAGTCGAGGGGGGAGCAATCAGCCCCAGCATTTT.

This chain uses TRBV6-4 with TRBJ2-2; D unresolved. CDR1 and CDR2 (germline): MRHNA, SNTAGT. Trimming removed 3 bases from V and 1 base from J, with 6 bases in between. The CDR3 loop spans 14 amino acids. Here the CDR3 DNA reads TGTGCCAGCAGTGATATGTGGAACACCGGGGAGCTGTTTTTT. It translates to CASSDMWNTGELFF.

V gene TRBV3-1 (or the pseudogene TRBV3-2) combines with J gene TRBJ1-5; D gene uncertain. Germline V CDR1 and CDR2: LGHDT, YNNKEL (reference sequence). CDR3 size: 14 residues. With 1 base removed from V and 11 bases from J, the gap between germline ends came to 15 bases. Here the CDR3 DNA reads TGTGCCAGCAGCCAAGGGCAGAACCGTGGGGCCCAGCATTTT. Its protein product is CASSQGQNRGAQHF.

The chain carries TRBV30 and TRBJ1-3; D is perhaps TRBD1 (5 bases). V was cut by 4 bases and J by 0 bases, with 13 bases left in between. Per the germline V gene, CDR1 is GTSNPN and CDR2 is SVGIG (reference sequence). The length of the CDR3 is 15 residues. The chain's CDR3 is CAWTSTVFSGNTIYF. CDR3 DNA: TGTGCCTGGACGTCGACAGTATTCTCTGGAAACACCATATATTTT.

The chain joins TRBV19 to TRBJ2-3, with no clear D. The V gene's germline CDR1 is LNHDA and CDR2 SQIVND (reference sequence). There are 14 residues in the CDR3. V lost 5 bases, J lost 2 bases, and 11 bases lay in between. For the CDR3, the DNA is TGTGCCAGTAGTCGGCAAATCCTCACAGATACGCAGTATTTT. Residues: CASSRQILTDTQYF.

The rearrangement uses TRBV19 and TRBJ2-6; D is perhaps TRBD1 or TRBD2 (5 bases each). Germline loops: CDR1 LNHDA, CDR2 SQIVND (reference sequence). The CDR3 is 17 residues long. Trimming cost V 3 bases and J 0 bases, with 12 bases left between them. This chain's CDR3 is CASSMGELLSGANVLTF. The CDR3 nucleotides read TGTGCCAGTAGTATGGGGGAACTCCTCTCTGGGGCCAACGTCCTGACTTTC.

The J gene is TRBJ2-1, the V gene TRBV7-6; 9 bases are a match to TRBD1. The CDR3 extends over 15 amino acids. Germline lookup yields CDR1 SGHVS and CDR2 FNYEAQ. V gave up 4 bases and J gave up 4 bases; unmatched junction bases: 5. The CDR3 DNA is TGTGCCAGCAGCTCTCGACAGGGGGGTTACAATGAGCAGTTCTTC. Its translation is CASSSRQGGYNEQFF.

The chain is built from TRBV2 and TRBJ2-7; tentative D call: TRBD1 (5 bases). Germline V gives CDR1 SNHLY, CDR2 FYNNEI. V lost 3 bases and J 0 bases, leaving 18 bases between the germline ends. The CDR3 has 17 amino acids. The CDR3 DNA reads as TGTGCCAGCAGTGACCTTCGTGACAGTGTGAGCTCCTACGAGCAGTACTTC. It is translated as CASSDLRDSVSSYEQYF.

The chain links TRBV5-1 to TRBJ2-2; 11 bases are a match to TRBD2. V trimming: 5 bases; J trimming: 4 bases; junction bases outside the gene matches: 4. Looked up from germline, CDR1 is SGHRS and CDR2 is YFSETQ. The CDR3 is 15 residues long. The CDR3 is CASRALAGVTGELFF. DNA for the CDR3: TGCGCCAGCAGGGCACTAGCGGGGGTCACCGGGGAGCTGTTTTTT.

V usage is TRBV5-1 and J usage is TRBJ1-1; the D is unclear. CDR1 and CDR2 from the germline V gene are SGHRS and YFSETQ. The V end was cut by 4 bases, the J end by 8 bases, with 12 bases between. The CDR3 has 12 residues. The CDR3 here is CASSVGGREAFF. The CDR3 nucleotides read TGCGCCAGCAGCGTTGGAGGACGGGAAGCTTTCTTT.

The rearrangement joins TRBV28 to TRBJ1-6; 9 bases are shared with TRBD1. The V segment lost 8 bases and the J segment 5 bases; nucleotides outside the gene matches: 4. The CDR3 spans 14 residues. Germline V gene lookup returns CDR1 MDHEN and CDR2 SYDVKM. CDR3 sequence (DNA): TGTGCCAGCCAGACAGGGGGGGATAATTCACCCCTCCACTTT. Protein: CASQTGGDNSPLHF.

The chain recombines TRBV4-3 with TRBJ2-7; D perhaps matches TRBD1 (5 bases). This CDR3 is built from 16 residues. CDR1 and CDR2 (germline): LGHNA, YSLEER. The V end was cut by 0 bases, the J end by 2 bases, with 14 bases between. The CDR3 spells CASSQDRRGSPYEQYF. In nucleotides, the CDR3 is TGCGCCAGCAGCCAAGATCGAAGGGGCAGCCCCTACGAGCAGTACTTC.

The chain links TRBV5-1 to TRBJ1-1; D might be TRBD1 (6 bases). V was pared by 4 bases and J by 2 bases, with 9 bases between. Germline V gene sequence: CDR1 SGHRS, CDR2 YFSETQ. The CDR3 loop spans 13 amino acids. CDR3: CASSRTVNTEAFF. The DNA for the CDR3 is TGCGCCAGCAGCAGGACAGTTAACACTGAAGCTTTCTTT.

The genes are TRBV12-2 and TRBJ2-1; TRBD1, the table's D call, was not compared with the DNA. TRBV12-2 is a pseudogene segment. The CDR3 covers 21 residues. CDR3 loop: CASRLPKGWGQGHKTYNEQFF. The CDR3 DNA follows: TGTGCAAGTCGCCTACCTAAAGGGTGGGGACAGGGCCATAAAACCTACAATGAGCAGTTCTTC.

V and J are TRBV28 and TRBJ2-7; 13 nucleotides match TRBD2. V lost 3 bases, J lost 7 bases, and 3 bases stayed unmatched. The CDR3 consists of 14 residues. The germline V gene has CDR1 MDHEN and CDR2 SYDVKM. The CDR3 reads CASSLGLAGREQYF. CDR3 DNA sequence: TGTGCCAGCAGTTTGGGACTAGCGGGAAGGGAGCAGTACTTC.

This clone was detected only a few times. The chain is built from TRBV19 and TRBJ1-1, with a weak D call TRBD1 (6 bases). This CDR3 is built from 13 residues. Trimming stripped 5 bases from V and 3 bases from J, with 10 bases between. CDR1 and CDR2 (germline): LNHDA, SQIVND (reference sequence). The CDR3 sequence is CASSQRGDTEAFF. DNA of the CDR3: TGTGCCAGTAGTCAGAGGGGGGACACTGAAGCTTTCTTT.

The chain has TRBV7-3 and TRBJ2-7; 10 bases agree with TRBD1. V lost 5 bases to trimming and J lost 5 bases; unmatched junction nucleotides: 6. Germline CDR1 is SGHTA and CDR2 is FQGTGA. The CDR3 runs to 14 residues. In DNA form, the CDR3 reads TGTGCCAGCAGCAAGACAGGGGGCTTCGACGAGCAGTACTTC. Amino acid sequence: CASSKTGGFDEQYF.

This chain's CDR3 is CASSPVGDKGPEQYF. For the CDR3, the DNA is TGTGCCAGCAGCCCGGTAGGGGACAAGGGGCCCGAGCAGTACTTC. The rearrangement uses TRBV5-6 and TRBJ2-7; a weak D match, TRBD1 (6 bases). Germline CDR1 reads SGHDT; CDR2 reads YYEEEE. V gave up 4 bases and J gave up 6 bases, with 20 bases separating them. The CDR3 totals 15 residues.

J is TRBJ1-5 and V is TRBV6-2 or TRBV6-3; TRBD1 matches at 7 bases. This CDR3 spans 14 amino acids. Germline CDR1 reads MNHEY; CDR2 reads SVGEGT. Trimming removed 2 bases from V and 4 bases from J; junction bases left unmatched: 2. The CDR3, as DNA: TGTGCCAGCAGTTACAGGGGGCGAAATCAGCCCCAGCATTTT. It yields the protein CASSYRGRNQPQHF.

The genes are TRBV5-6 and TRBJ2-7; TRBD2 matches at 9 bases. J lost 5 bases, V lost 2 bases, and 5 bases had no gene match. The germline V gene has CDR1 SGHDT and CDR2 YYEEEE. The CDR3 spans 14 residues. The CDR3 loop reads CASSFLAGGHEQYF. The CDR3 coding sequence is TGTGCCAGCAGCTTCTTGGCGGGGGGGCACGAGCAGTACTTC.

The DNA of the CDR3 is TGTGCCAGTAGTATAGAGGGGAGGGGATCGGGGCCCCAGCATTTT. Amino acids: CASSIEGRGSGPQHF. The chain couples TRBV19 to TRBJ1-5; TRBD1 might be the D (5 bases). Trimming removed 0 bases from V and 9 bases from J, with 15 bases in between. Germline lookup yields CDR1 LNHDA and CDR2 SQIVND (reference sequence). The CDR3 totals 15 residues. Full variable domain (outside the CDR3, taken from reference TRBV19 and TRBJ1-5): DGGITQSPKYLFRKEGQNVTLSCEQNLNHDAMYWYRQDPGQGLRLIYYSQIVNDFQKGDIAEGYSVSREKKESFPLTVTSAQKNPTAFYLCASSIEGRGSGPQHFGDGTRLSIL.

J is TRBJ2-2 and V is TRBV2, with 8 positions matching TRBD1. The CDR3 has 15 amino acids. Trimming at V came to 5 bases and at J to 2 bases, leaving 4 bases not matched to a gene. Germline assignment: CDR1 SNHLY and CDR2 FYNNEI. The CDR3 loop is CASSSDRGNTGELFF. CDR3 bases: TGTGCCAGCAGTTCCGACAGGGGAAACACCGGGGAGCTGTTTTTT. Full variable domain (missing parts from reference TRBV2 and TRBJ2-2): EPEVTQTPSHQVTQMGQEVILRCVPISNHLYFYWYRQILGQKVEFLVSFYNNEISEKSEIFDDQFSVERPDGSNFTLKIRSTKLEDSAMYFCASSSDRGNTGELFFGEGSRLTVL.

Here the CDR3 DNA reads TGTGCCAGCAGCTCCGAGGGGGGTGGTAGCAATCAGCCCCAGCATTTT. Amino acids: CASSSEGGGSNQPQHF. The V call is TRBV7-2, the J call TRBJ1-5; D may be TRBD1 (6 bases). V lost 4 bases, J lost 0 bases, and 13 bases lay in between. The CDR3 contains 16 residues. Germline V gene lookup returns CDR1 SGHTA and CDR2 FQGNSA.

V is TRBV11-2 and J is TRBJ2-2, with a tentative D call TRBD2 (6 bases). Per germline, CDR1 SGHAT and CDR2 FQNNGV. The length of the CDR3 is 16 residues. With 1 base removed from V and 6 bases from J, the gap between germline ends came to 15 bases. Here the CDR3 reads CASSLAGGVGPGELFF. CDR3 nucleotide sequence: TGTGCCAGCAGCTTAGCGGGCGGGGTTGGCCCCGGGGAGCTGTTTTTT.

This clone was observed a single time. The CDR3 is CASSGGGEKLFF. The CDR3 nucleotides read TGTGCCAGCTCAGGGGGCGGTGAAAAACTGTTTTTT. The V and J genes are TRBV6-5 and TRBJ1-4; 8 bases are a match to TRBD1. V lost 8 bases, J lost 7 bases, and 3 bases stayed unmatched. Per germline, CDR1 MNHEY and CDR2 SVGAGI. The CDR3 length is 12 residues.

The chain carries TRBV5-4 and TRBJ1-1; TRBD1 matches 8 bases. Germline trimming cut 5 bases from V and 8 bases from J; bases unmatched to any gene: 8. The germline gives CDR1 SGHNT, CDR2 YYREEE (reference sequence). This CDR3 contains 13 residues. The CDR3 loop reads CASSSTGGLEAFF. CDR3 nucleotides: TGTGCCAGCAGTTCCACAGGGGGTCTCGAAGCTTTCTTT. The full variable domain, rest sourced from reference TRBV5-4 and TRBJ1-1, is ETGVTQSPTHLIKTRGQQVTLRCSSQSGHNTVSWYQQALGQGPQFIFQYYREEENGRGNFPPRFSGLQFPNYSSELNVNALELDDSALYLCASSSTGGLEAFFGQGTRLTVV.

In DNA, the CDR3 is TGTGCTAGTGGTTCCGGACTAGCGGGTGGTGATACGCAGTATTTT. Amino acid sequence: CASGSGLAGGDTQYF. The chain has TRBV12-5 and TRBJ2-3, with 11 positions matching TRBD2. CDR1 is LGHNT and CDR2 is FRNRAP in the germline V gene. The CDR3 loop spans 15 amino acids. Trimming removed 4 bases from V and 6 bases from J; junction bases left unmatched: 6.

This chain's CDR3 is CASSITGGGSNQPQHF. Here the CDR3 DNA reads TGTGCCAGTAGTATCACAGGGGGCGGAAGCAATCAGCCCCAGCATTTT. This rearrangement joins TRBV19 to TRBJ1-5; TRBD1 matches 9 bases. CDR3 length: 16 residues. Trimming at V came to 3 bases and at J to 1 base, leaving 4 bases not matched to a gene. Germline V gene data show CDR1 as LNHDA and CDR2 as SQIVND (reference sequence).